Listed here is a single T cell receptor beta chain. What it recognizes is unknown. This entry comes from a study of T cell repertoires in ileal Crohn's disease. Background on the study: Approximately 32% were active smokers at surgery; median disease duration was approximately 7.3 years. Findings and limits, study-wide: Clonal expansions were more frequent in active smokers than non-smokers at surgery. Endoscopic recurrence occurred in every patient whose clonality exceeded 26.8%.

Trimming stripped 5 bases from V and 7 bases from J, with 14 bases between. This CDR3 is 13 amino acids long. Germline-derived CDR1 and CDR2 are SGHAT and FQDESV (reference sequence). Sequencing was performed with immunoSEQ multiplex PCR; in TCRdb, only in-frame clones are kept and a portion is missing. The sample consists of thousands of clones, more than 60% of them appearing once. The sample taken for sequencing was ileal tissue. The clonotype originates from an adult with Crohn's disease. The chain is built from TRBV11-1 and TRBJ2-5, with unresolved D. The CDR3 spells CASSADSGRTQYF. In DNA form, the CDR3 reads TGTGCCAGCAGCGCAGACTCGGGTCGGACCCAGTACTTC.